This TCR beta chain appears in the sequencing data of a study of blood T cell repertoires in COVID-19. Study details: T cells, B-cell-depleted T cells, or PBMCs supplied cDNA or gDNA.

Germline V gene sequence: CDR1 MDHEN, CDR2 SYDVKM. The length of the CDR3 is 14 residues. V was shortened by 6 bases and J by 5 bases, with 16 bases between the two germline ends. Authors' analysis steps: Quantification of nucleated cells was approximated via reference gene primer amplification. Some clones are missing from TCRdb's copy, which holds only in-frame ones; the method was immunoSEQ multiplex PCR. That table is the source of V, J and clone size, and D and trimming were worked out from the DNA. This table has 150,000 to 200,000 clones, around 89% appearing once. Sequenced input: peripheral blood. V usage is TRBV28 and J usage is TRBJ1-2; a weak D match, TRBD1 (6 bases). This receptor was obtained from a man younger than 30 who had recovered from COVID-19. The CDR3 loop reads CASSPGGASYGYTF. The CDR3 region has the DNA TGTGCCAGCAGCCCGGGGGGGGCGAGTTATGGCTACACCTTC.